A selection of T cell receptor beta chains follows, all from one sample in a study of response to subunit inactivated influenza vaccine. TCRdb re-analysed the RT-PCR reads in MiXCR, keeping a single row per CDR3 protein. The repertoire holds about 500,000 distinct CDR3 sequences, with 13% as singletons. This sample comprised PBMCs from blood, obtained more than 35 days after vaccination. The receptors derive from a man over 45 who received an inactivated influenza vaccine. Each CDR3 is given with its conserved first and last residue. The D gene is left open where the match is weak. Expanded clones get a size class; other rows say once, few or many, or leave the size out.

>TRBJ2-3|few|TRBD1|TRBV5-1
TGCGCCAGCAGCAAAGACAGGGCAAGCACAGATACGCAGTATTTT
CASSKDRASTDTQYF
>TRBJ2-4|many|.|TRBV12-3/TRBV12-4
TGTGCCAGCACTACGGGGGCTCGAAACATTCAGTACTTC
CASTTGARNIQYF
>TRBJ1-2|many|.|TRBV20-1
TGCAGTGCTCTTCCTAAGGGTGGGGGGAACGATGGCTACACCTTC
CSALPKGGGNDGYTF
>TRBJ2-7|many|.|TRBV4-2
TGTGCCAGCAGCCAAGACGGTCATACCTACGAGCAGTACTTC
CASSQDGHTYEQYF
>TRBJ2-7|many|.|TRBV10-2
TGCGCCAGCAGCCAGACTGGCCTCTACGAGCAGTACTTC
CASSQTGLYEQYF
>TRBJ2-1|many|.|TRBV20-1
TGCAGTGCCCAAGCGGGTTCCTACAATGAGCAGTTCTTC
CSAQAGSYNEQFF
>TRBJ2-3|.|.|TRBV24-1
TGTGCCACCAGTGATGTTACAGGGTATTTGACAGATACGCAGTATTTT
CATSDVTGYLTDTQYF
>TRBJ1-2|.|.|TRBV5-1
TGCGCCAGCAGCCCCCAGGGACCCCTATCCTATGGCTACACCTTC
CASSPQGPLSYGYTF
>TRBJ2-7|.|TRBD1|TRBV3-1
TGTGCCAGCAGCCTCTCCGGGACAGGGAGGAACGAGCAGTACTTC
CASSLSGTGRNEQYF
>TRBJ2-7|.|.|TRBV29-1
TGCAGCGTCCGCGACCTCCGGGCCGCCGAGCAGTACTTC
CSVRDLRAAEQYF
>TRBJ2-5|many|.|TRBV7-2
TGTGCCAGCAGCTTAGGTGTGGGGCCACGGGAGACCCAGTACTTC
CASSLGVGPRETQYF
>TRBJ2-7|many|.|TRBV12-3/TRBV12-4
TGTGCCACCGGGGTATCAGGATACGAGCAGTACTTC
CATGVSGYEQYF
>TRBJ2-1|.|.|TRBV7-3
TGTGCCAGCAGCTCACTTCCTGGAAATGAGCAGTTCTTC
CASSSLPGNEQFF
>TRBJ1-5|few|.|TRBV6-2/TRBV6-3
TGTGCCAGCAGTTACTCGTGGACAGTAAGCAATCAGCCCCAGCATTTT
CASSYSWTVSNQPQHF
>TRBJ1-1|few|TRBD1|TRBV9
TGTGCCAGCAGCGTAGTAGGGACAGGGCGAGTGGACACTGAAGCTTTCTTT
CASSVVGTGRVDTEAFF
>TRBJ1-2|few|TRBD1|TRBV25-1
TGTGCCAGCAGTGAGCCGGGACAGGGTATTTTCTATGGCTACACCTTC
CASSEPGQGIFYGYTF
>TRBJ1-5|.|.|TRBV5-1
TGCGCCAGCAGCCAAGGCGGACGGAATCAGCCCCAGCATTTT
CASSQGGRNQPQHF
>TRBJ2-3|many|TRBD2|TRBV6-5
TGTGCCAGCAGTTGGACTAGCGAAACAGATACGCAGTATTTT
CASSWTSETDTQYF
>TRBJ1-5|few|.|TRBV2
TGTGCCAGCAGTGAAGCCGCTCAGCCCCAGCATTTT
CASSEAAQPQHF
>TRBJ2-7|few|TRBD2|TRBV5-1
TGCGCCAGCAGCCTGGGACTAGCGGCAACGAAGTCCTACGAGCAGTACTTC
CASSLGLAATKSYEQYF
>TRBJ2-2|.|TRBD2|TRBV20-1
TGCAGTGCTAGAGACGGGGGGGTTAACACCGGGGAGCTGTTTTTT
CSARDGGVNTGELFF
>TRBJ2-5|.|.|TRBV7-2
TGTGCCAGCAGCTTAGATGGCCAGGGGTTTGCCCAGTACTTC
CASSLDGQGFAQYF
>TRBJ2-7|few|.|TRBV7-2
TGTGCCAGCAGCTTTGCAGACAGTACCGAGCAGTACTTC
CASSFADSTEQYF
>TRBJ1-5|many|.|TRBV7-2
TGTGCCAGCAGCTCCGCGGGCGGTAGCAATCAGCCCCAGCATTTT
CASSSAGGSNQPQHF
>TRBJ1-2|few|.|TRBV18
TGTGCCAGCTCAAAGGGACAAGACTATGGCTACACCTTC
CASSKGQDYGYTF
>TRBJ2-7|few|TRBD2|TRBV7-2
TGTGCCAGCAGCTTAGAGGGCGGGAGCGCCTACGAGCAGTACTTC
CASSLEGGSAYEQYF
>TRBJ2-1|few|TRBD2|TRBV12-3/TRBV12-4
TGTGCCAGCAGTTTCCTCGGACTAGCGGGCTCCTACAATGAGCAGTTCTTC
CASSFLGLAGSYNEQFF
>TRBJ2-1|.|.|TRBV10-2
TGCGCCAGCAGAAACACAAACGAGTACAATGAGCAGTTCTTC
CASRNTNEYNEQFF